This T cell receptor beta chain was sequenced for a study of blood T cell repertoires in COVID-19. Study as a whole: COVID-19 samples, acute and convalescent, were from the United States, Italy and Spain. Sample material is recorded as cDNA or gDNA derived from T cells, B-cell-depleted T cells, or PBMCs.

V was shortened by 6 bases and J by 0 bases, with 15 bases between the two germline ends. Germline CDR1 and CDR2: LNHDA and SQIVND (reference sequence). This CDR3 is built from 16 residues. Using immunoSEQ multiplex PCR, the repertoire was profiled, and TCRdb retains in-frame clones only, with some absent. The sample carries 20,000 to 30,000 clones, about 90% recorded once. Material: peripheral blood. This sequence originates from a man aged 65-85 years with active COVID-19. This chain connects TRBV19 to TRBJ1-3, with a possible D match to TRBD1 (6 bases). The CDR3 region has the DNA TGTGCCAGTAGGAACAGGGCCATCTTCTCTGGAAACACCATATATTTT. Encoded protein: CASRNRAIFSGNTIYF. The full variable domain, rest sourced from reference TRBV19 and TRBJ1-3, is DGGITQSPKYLFRKEGQNVTLSCEQNLNHDAMYWYRQDPGQGLRLIYYSQIVNDFQKGDIAEGYSVSREKKESFPLTVTSAQKNPTAFYLCASRNRAIFSGNTIYFGEGSWLTVV.